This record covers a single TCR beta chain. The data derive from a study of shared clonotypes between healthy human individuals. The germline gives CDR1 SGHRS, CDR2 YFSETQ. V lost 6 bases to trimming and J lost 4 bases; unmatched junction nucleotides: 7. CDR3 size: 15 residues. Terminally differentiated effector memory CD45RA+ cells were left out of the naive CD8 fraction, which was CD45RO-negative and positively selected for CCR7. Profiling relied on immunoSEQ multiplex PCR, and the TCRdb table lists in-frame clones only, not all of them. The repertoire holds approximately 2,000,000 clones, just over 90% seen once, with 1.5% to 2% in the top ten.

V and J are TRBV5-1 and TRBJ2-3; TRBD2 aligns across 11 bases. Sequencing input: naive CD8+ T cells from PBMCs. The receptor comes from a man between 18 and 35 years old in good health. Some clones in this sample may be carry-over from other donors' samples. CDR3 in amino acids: CASTLAGGNADTQYF. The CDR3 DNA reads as TGCGCCAGCACGCTAGCGGGAGGTAATGCAGATACGCAGTATTTT.